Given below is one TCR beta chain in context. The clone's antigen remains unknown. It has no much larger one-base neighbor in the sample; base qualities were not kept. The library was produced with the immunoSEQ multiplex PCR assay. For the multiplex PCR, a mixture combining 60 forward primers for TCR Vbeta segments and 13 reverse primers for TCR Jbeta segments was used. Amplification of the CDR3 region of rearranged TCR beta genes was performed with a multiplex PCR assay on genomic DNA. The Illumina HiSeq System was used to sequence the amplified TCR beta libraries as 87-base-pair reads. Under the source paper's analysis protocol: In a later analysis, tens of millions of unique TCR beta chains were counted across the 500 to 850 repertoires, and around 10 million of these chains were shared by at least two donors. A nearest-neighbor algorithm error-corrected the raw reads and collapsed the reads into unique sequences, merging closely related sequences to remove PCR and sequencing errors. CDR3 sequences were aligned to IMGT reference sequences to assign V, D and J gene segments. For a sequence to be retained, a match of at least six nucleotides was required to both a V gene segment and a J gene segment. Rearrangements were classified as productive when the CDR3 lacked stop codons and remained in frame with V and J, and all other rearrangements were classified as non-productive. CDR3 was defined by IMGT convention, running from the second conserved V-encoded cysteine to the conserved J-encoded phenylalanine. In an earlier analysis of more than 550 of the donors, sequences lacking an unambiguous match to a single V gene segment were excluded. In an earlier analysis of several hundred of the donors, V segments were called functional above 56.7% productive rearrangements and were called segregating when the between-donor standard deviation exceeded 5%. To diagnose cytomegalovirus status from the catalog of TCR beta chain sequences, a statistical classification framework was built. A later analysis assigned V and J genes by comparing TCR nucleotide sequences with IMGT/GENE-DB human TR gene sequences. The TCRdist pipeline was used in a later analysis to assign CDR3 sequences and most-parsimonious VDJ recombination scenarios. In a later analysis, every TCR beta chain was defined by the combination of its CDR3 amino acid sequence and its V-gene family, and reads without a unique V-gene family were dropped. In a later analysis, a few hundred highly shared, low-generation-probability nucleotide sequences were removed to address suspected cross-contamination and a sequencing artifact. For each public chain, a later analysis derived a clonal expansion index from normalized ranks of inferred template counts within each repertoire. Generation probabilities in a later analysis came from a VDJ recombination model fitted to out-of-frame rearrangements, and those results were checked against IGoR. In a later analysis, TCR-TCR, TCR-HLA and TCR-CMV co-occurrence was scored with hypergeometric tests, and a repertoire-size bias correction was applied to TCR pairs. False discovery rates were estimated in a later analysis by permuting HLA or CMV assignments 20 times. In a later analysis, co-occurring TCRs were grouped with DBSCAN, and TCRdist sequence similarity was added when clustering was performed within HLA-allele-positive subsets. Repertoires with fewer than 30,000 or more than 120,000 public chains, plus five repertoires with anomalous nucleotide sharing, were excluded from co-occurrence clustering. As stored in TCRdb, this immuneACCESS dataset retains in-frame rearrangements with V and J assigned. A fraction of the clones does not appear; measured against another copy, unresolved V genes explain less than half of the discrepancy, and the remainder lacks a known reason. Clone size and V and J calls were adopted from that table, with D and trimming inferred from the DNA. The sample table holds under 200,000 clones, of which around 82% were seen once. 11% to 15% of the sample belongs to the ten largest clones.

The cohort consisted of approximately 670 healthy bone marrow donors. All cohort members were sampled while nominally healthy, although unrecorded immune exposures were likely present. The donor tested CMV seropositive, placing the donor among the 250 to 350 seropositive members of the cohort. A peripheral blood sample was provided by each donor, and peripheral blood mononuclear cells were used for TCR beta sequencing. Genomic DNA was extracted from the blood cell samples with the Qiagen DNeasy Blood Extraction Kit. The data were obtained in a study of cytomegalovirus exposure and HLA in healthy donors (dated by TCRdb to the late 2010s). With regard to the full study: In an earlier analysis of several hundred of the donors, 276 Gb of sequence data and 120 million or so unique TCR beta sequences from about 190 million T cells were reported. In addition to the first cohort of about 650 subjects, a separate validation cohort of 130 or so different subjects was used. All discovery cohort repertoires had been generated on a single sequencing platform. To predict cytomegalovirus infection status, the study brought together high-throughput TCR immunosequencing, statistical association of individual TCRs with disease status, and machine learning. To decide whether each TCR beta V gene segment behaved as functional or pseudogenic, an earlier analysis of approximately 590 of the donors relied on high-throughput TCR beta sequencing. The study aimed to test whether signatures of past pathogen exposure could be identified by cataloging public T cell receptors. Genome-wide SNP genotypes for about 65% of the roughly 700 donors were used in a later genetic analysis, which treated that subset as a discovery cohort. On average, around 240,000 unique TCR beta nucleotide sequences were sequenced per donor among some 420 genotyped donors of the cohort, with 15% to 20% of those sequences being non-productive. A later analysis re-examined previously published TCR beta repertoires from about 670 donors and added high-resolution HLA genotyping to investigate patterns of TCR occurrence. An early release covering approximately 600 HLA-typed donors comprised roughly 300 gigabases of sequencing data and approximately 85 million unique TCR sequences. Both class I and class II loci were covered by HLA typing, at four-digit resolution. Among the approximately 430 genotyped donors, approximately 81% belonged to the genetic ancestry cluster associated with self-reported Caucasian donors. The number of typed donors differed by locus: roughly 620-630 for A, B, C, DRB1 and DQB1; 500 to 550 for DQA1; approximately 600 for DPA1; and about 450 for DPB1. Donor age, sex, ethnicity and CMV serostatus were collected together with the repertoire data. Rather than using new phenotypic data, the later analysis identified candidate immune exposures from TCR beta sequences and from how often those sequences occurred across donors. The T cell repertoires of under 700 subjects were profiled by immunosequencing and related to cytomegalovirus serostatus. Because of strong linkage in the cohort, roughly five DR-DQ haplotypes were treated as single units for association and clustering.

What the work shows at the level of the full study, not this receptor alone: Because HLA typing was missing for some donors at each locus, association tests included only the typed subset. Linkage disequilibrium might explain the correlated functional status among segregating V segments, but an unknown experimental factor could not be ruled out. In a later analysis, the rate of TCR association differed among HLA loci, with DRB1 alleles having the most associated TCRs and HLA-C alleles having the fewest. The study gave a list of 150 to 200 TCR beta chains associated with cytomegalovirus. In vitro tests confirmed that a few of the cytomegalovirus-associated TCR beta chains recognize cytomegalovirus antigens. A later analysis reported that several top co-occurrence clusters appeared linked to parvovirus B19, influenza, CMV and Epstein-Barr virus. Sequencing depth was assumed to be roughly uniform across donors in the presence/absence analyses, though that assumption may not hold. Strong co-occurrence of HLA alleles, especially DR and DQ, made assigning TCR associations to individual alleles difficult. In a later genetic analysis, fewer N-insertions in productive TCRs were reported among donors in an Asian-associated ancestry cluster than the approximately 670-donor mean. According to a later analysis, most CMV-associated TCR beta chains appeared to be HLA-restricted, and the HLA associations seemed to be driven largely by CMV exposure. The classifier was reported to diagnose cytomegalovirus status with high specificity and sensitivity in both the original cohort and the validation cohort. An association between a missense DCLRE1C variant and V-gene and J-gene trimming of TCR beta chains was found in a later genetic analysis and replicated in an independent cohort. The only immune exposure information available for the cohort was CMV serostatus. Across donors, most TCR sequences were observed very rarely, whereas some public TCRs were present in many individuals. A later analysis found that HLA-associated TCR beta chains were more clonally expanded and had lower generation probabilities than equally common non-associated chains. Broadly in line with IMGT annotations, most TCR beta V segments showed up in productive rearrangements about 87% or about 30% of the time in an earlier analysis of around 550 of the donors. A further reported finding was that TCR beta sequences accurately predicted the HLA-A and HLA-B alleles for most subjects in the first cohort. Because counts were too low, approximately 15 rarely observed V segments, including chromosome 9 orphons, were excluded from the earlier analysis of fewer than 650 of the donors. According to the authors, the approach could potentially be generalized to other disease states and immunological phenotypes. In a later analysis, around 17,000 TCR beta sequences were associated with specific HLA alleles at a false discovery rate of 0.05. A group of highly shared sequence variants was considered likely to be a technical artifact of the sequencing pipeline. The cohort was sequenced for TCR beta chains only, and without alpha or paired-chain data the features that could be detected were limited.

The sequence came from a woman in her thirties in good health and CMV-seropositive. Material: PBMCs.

The DNA sequence is given as TGTGCCATCAGTGAGGACAGGGAGGTGAACACTGAAGCTTTCTTT. It encodes CAISEDREVNTEAFF. Here the chain combines TRBV10-3 and TRBJ1-1, and 7 bases in between align with TRBD1. Trimming takes 2 bases off V and 0 bases off J; junction bases not matched to a gene: 3. The cysteine opens and the phenylalanine closes a CDR3 of 15 amino acids. The DNA shown is the 45-base CDR3, in frame from base 1. The germline V gene specifies ENHRY as CDR1 and SYGVKD as CDR2.